This T cell receptor beta chain was sequenced in a study of T cells in Graves' hyperthyroidism and ophthalmopathy. The study, taken as a whole, reports: Ophthalmopathy could be told apart from stable hyperthyroidism with a 13 V-J model. Blood also contained most expanded thyroid clonotypes above 0.001.

As for this clonotype: Its antigen is still unknown.

The germline V gene has CDR1 SGHRS and CDR2 YFSETQ. With V trimmed by 5 bases and J by 2 bases, 10 bases remained unmatched. CDR3 length: 16 amino acids. Amplification targeted TCR beta CDR3 regions from RNA transcripts. HTBI primers were the set used in a first-round RT-PCR of the TCR CDR3. One entry per CDR3 protein results from TCRdb running MiXCR on the multiplex PCR reads. The sample lists roughly 500,000 distinct CDR3 sequences, around 50% occurring once. The V and J genes are TRBV5-1 and TRBJ2-7; TRBD1 matches 10 bases. The receptor's source is an adult woman with Graves' disease, either hyperthyroidism or ophthalmopathy (not recorded which). Source material: peripheral blood or thyroid tissue (not recorded which). Here the CDR3 reads CASRRSAGQGAYEQYF. Here the CDR3 DNA reads TGCGCCAGCAGACGCTCAGCAGGACAGGGGGCCTACGAGCAGTACTTC.